These 11 T cell receptor beta chains were sequenced from one sample in a study of blood T cells in healthy people across ages. A second roughly 6 to 11 cycle PCR used barcoded and J-beta primers. TCRdb recomputed calls from the 5' RACE reads with MiXCR, one row per CDR3 protein. This table has hundreds of thousands of distinct CDR3 sequences, about 56% appearing once. The sequencing input was blood. These receptors all come from a man between 35 and 55 years old in good health.

This clonotype has only a few counts. The CDR3 is CASSLVAGGYEQYF. The CDR3 DNA reads TGTGCCAGCAGCTTAGTGGCGGGGGGTTACGAGCAGTACTTC. J is TRBJ2-7 and V is TRBV7-2; 8 bases fit TRBD2. The germline V gene has CDR1 SGHTA and CDR2 FQGNSA. V lost 1 base and J lost 4; bases outside the gene matches: 3. The CDR3 contains 14 residues.

This clonotype has at least ten counts. The genes are TRBV7-3 and TRBJ2-1, with D maybe TRBD2 (6 bases). The CDR3 extends over 15 amino acids. Trimming took 5 bases from V and 1 from J, leaving 12 bases between them. Germline lookup yields CDR1 SGHTA and CDR2 FQGTGA. As DNA, the CDR3 is TGTGCCAGCAGCCCAGGAGGGAGTTCCTACAATGAGCAGTTCTTC. This translates into CASSPGGSSYNEQFF.

Only a few counts were recorded for this clonotype. The chain has TRBV7-3 and TRBJ1-1, with TRBD1 as a possible D gene (5 bases). The V and J ends lost 4 bases and 6 bases respectively, with 15 bases between them. CDR3 length equals 14 residues. CDR1 and CDR2 (germline): SGHTA, FQGTGA. The CDR3 DNA reads as TGTGCCAGCAGCTACGGGGCGGGTGGACCTGAAGCTTTCTTT. Its translation: CASSYGAGGPEAFF.

V and J are TRBV28 and TRBJ1-5, with TRBD1 as a possible D gene (5 bases). The V gene's germline CDR1 is MDHEN and CDR2 SYDVKM. V was clipped by 5 bases and J by 6 bases, with 17 bases between them. The CDR3 covers 15 residues. The CDR3 DNA reads TGTGCCAGCAGTCCCAGGCGGGGGGAGTCTCAGCCCCAGCATTTT. The encoded protein is CASSPRRGESQPQHF.

The chain couples TRBV10-3 to TRBJ2-4; no clear D. The DNA end lines up better with TRBJ2-7; the J call may be wrong. This CDR3 region has 12 residues. Germline CDR1 ENHRY, CDR2 SYGVKD. The CDR3 bases are TGTGCCATCAGGGCAGAAGCCTACGAGCAGTACTTC. Translated: CAIRAEAYEQYF.

Concerning this clonotype itself: A much bigger clone sits one base away, suggesting this may be a read error. The rearrangement links TRBV2 to TRBJ2-5; D is unresolved. The CDR3 spans 12 residues. Between the trimmed V and J ends, which lost 8 bases and 11 bases, there was a span of 18 bases. The germline V gene encodes CDR1 SNHLY and CDR2 FYNNEI. The CDR3 coding sequence is TGTGCCAGCCAACGCGAAGTGCTTGGGCAGTACTTC. It encodes CASQREVLGQYF.

The V and J genes are TRBV4-1 and TRBJ1-5; D is undetermined. Germline V CDR1 and CDR2: MGHRA, YSYEKL. CDR3 length equals 15 residues. V lost 2 bases, J lost 4 bases, and 12 bases lay in between. The CDR3: CASSQTQLANQPQHF. CDR3 bases: TGCGCCAGCAGCCAAACACAGCTAGCTAATCAGCCCCAGCATTTT.

The gene calls are TRBV7-9 and TRBJ1-1; 7 bases match TRBD1. The CDR3 runs 17 residues. Losses at the gene ends were 4 bases for V and 3 bases for J; bases not matched to a gene: 14. Per the germline V gene, CDR1 is SEHNR and CDR2 is FQNEAQ (reference sequence). CDR3 loop: CASSSPRQGFGDTEAFF. For the CDR3, the DNA is TGTGCCAGCAGCTCCCCCAGACAGGGTTTCGGGGACACTGAAGCTTTCTTT.

This clonotype was found a few times. The chain uses TRBV20-1 and TRBJ2-3; no definite D call. The V end was cut by 6 bases, the J end by 0 bases, with 13 bases between. Per the germline V gene, CDR1 is DFQATT and CDR2 is SNEGSKA (reference sequence). The length of the CDR3 is 14 residues. Here the CDR3 reads CSAPPGDSTDTQYF. CDR3 nucleotide sequence: TGCAGTGCCCCACCCGGAGATAGCACAGATACGCAGTATTTT.

This clonotype has a single count. At one end the junction does not follow the germline gene, possibly because of a read error. The V gene is TRBV3-1, the J gene TRBJ2-1, with D perhaps matching TRBD1 (6 bases). Germline values: CDR1 LGHDT, CDR2 YNNKEL (reference sequence). The CDR3 has 14 amino acids. The CDR3 spells CAGRKKDSHNERFF. For the CDR3, the DNA is TGTGCCGGCAGAAAGAAGGACAGTCATAATGAGCGGTTCTTC.

This chain connects TRBV5-1 to TRBJ2-1, with 8 bases that match TRBD1. The V gene end was trimmed by 4 bases and the J gene end by 6 bases; junction bases not matched to a gene: 12. This CDR3 spans 16 amino acids. Germline CDR1 reads SGHRS; CDR2 reads YFSETQ. The CDR3 protein is CASSLYRDRIGNEQFF. CDR3 coding DNA: TGCGCCAGCAGCCTATACCGGGACAGGATTGGCAATGAGCAGTTCTTC. Variable domain in full (rest from reference TRBV5-1 and TRBJ2-1): KAGVTQTPRYLIKTRGQQVTLSCSPISGHRSVSWYQQTPGQGLQFLFEYFSETQRNKGNFPGRFSGRQFSNSRSEMNVSTLELGDSALYLCASSLYRDRIGNEQFFGPGTRLTVL.